This passage covers 28 T cell receptor beta chains from one sample sequenced in a study of tumor-infiltrating lymphocytes in primary liver carcinoma. Unsorted bulk tissue (roughly 20-31 mg) underwent RNA and DNA co-extraction. The input was approximately 500 ng total RNA; TCR beta cDNA was made from it with a constant-region primer. Generation of the TCR beta libraries relied on three nested multiplex PCR rounds using slightly modified ARM-PCR. Forward primers for TRBV1-TRBV30 and a C-beta reverse primer served the first two PCR rounds, at roughly 10 cycles each. From the multiplex PCR reads, TCRdb called clonotypes with MiXCR, one entry per CDR3 protein. This sample carries 100,000 or so distinct CDR3 sequences, around 84% of them seen once, and the ten largest clones take approximately 20%. Sequenced input: liver tumor tissue from sampling region 3. Subset reported: tumor region T3, left-lateral pole. These receptors were obtained from a man between 35 and 55 years old with primary liver carcinoma and hepatitis B virus infection.

This clonotype was recorded only once. This chain links TRBV30 with TRBJ2-3; D remains unclear. The germline V gene has CDR1 GTSNPN and CDR2 SVGIG (reference sequence). The CDR3 is 13 amino acids. V was clipped by 0 bases and J by 15 bases, with 19 bases between them. The CDR3 region is CAWSVFESDTDYF. For the CDR3, the DNA is TGTGCCTGGAGTGTTTTTGAATCAGATACGGATTATTTT.

This clonotype was observed once. The chain is built from TRBV29-1 and TRBJ2-3; D remains ambiguous. This CDR3 has 11 residues. CDR1 and CDR2 from the germline V gene are SQVTM and ANQGSEA. Here the CDR3 DNA reads TGCAGTGTGGGAAAGACAGATACGCAGTATTTT. Translating it yields CSVGKTDTQYF.

Worth noting for this clonotype: The junction and the germline gene differ at one end; a read error may be behind it. V and J are TRBV5-5 and TRBJ2-1; no firm D call. The CDR3 loop spans 15 amino acids. CDR1 is SGHKS and CDR2 is YYEKEE in the germline V gene (reference sequence). CDR3 coding DNA: TGTGCCGGCAGCCGAAGCGATCCTTCCTACAATGAGCAGTTCTTC. Translating gives CAGSRSDPSYNEQFF.

Relative to its sample, this clonotype is medium-sized (0.01 to 0.1%). The rearrangement joins TRBV11-3 to TRBJ2-1; D possibly matches TRBD1 or TRBD2 (5 bases each). This CDR3 region has 16 residues. Germline values: CDR1 SGHNT, CDR2 YENEEA. V was trimmed by 1 base and J by 4 bases, leaving 14 bases between them. The DNA of the CDR3 is TGTGCCAGCAGCTTAGGGGGGTCCCCTAGGTACAATGAGCAGTTCTTC. It is translated as CASSLGGSPRYNEQFF.

Notes on this clonotype: Lacking the conserved final phenylalanine or tryptophan, this CDR3 likely reflects a read error. The DNA is omitted, as the CDR3 cannot be located on it reliably, and the CDR3 follows TCRdb's listing. The chain uses TRBV11-1 and TRBJ2-4; TRBD2 was called by the table and not checked on the DNA. From its first to its last residue, the CDR3 has 17 amino acids. CDR1 is SGHAT, CDR2 FQDESV, per germline (reference sequence). The CDR3 sequence: CASSFPGTSGSKNIQYL.

CDR3 DNA sequence: TGCGCCAGCAGCGTGGGGACTAGCGTGAGTCCCGAGCAGTACTTC. Its translation is CASSVGTSVSPEQYF. V usage is TRBV5-1 and J usage is TRBJ2-7; 10 nucleotides line up with TRBD2. This CDR3 contains 15 residues. Germline CDR1 is SGHRS and CDR2 is YFSETQ. J lost 6 bases, V lost 4 bases, and 10 bases had no gene match.

V gene TRBV12-3 or TRBV12-4 combines with J gene TRBJ2-1; D call uncertain. There are 12 residues in the CDR3. The germline V and J ends were trimmed by 2 bases and 7 bases, with 6 bases remaining between them. The CDR3 is CASSLLENEQFF. The CDR3 coding sequence is TGTGCCAGCAGTTTATTGGAGAATGAGCAGTTCTTC.

CDR3 loop: CASRNTGTWGNQPQHF. CDR3 nucleotide sequence: TGTGCCAGTAGAAATACAGGGACTTGGGGCAATCAGCCCCAGCATTTT. J is TRBJ1-5 and V is TRBV6-6; weak D call: TRBD1 (6 bases). V lost 9 bases to trimming and J lost 2 bases, with 20 bases between them. The CDR3 has 16 residues. Germline CDR1 MNHNY, CDR2 SVGAGI (reference sequence).

Note on this clonotype: This CDR3 is missing its conserved last phenylalanine or tryptophan, likely due to a read error. The chain couples TRBV6-1 to TRBJ2-7; 11 bases line up with TRBD2. V gave up 0 bases and J gave up 5 bases; unmatched junction bases: 18. Looked up from germline, CDR1 is MNHNS and CDR2 is SASEGT. CDR3 length equals 20 residues. Here the CDR3 DNA reads TGTGCCAGCAGTGAAGCCCCCCTAGGAATAGCGGGAGGGCCCCGCGACGAGCAGTACTAC. Protein: CASSEAPLGIAGGPRDEQYY.

Note on this clonotype: The junction differs from germline at one of its ends, possibly a read error. V gene TRBV4-1 combines with J gene TRBJ2-1; TRBD2 aligns across 8 bases. The CDR3 is 18 residues long. Germline CDR1 reads MGHRA; CDR2 reads YSYEKL. The CDR3 sequence: CAGSQVDLVLAGYNEQFF. The CDR3 DNA reads as TGCGCCGGCAGCCAAGTGGATCTCGTGCTAGCGGGTTACAATGAGCAGTTCTTC.

Concerning this clonotype itself: Mismatch with germline at one junction end may stem from a read error. The gene calls are TRBV5-1 and TRBJ2-1; D perhaps matches TRBD2 (5 bases). The CDR3 is 15 amino acids. Per the germline V gene, CDR1 is SGHRS and CDR2 is YFSETQ. The CDR3 protein is CAISLVGEPYNEQFF. CDR3 in DNA: TGCGCCATCAGCTTAGTTGGGGAGCCCTACAATGAGCAGTTCTTC.

About this clonotype itself: An end of the junction does not agree with germline; a read error may underlie this. The V gene is TRBV6-6, the J gene TRBJ2-5, with TRBD2 identical over 7 bases. Germline V gene lookup returns CDR1 MNHNY and CDR2 SVGAGI (reference sequence). The CDR3 length is 16 residues. The CDR3 sequence is CASMERDGRSWETQYF. For the CDR3, the DNA is TGCGCCAGCATGGAGCGGGATGGGCGATCCTGGGAGACCCAGTACTTC.

With regard to this clonotype: The CDR3 end shows no conserved phenylalanine or tryptophan, and so a read error is likely. The chain combines TRBV29-1 with TRBJ1-5; D may be TRBD1 (5 bases). The V and J ends lost 4 bases and 3 bases respectively, with 13 bases between them. The CDR3 has 14 residues. Germline CDR1 SQVTM, CDR2 ANQGSEA. Written as DNA, the CDR3 is TGCAGCGTTGGTAAGGGACCCCACAATCAGCCCCAGCATGTT. Translating gives CSVGKGPHNQPQHV.

This sequence joins TRBV4-2 and TRBJ2-5; D gene uncertain. This CDR3 is built from 14 residues. Germline assignment: CDR1 LGHNA and CDR2 YNFKEQ. Trimming removed 8 bases at V and 5 bases at J, with 18 bases between. CDR3 protein: CASQDLGSVETQYF. CDR3 DNA sequence: TGTGCCAGCCAAGACCTGGGATCGGTGGAGACCCAGTACTTC.

In the case of this clonotype: Its ends do not fully match the called genes, so a read error is possible. The CDR3 spells CASRFPGFSNVALF. DNA for the CDR3: TGTGCCAGCAGATTCCCCGGATTCTCCAACGTAGCTCTCTTT. The rearrangement uses TRBV28 and TRBJ1-1, with D unresolved. The germline gives CDR1 MDHEN, CDR2 SYDVKM. There are 14 residues in the CDR3.

Note on this clonotype: One junction end does not reproduce the germline sequence, and a read error may be involved. The V call is TRBV10-3, the J call TRBJ2-7; 8 nucleotides match TRBD2. CDR3 length equals 15 residues. Germline CDR1 reads ENHRY; CDR2 reads SYGVKD. CDR3 coding DNA: TGTGCCAGCAGTGATGGGGGAGCGGGAGTAGACGAGCAGTACTTC. It codes for CASSDGGAGVDEQYF.

This chain connects TRBV10-1 to TRBJ2-1; no firm D call. The V and J ends lost 10 bases and 10 bases respectively, with 17 bases between them. The CDR3 runs 12 residues. Germline loops: CDR1 WNHNN, CDR2 SYGVQD (reference sequence). The chain's CDR3 is CAINDRLREQFF. CDR3 DNA: TGCGCCATCAATGATCGATTGCGCGAGCAGTTCTTC.

As concerns this clonotype: The conserved closing phenylalanine or tryptophan is absent in this CDR3, likely reflecting a read error. The gene calls are TRBV29-1 and TRBJ2-7; D is ambiguous. Germline V gene lookup returns CDR1 SQVTM and CDR2 ANQGSEA. The CDR3 extends over 15 amino acids. V was pared by 0 bases and J by 0 bases, with 12 bases between. The CDR3 nucleotides read TGCAGCGTTGAAGACCCTGGAGAGAGCTCCTACGAGCAGTACTTA. It specifies CSVEDPGESSYEQYL.

A note on this clonotype: One end of the junction fails to match germline, which may point to a read error. V usage is TRBV29-1 and J usage is TRBJ1-1, with a tentative D call TRBD1 (5 bases). The length of the CDR3 is 15 residues. Germline loops: CDR1 SQVTM, CDR2 ANQGSEA. CDR3 loop: CIVLPVWGMNTEAFF. CDR3 bases: TGCATCGTTCTTCCGGTGTGGGGGATGAACACTGAAGCTTTCTTT.

Comment on this clonotype: A read error may produce the germline difference seen at one junction end. The V call is TRBV19, the J call TRBJ1-5; 8 positions match TRBD1. The CDR3 sequence is 15 residues long. The germline gives CDR1 LNHDA, CDR2 SQIVND (reference sequence). CDR3 region: CASRPGTGSNHPQHF. The CDR3, as DNA: TGTGCCAGTAGACCTGGGACAGGCAGCAATCATCCCCAGCATTTT.

Concerning this clonotype itself: Relative to the germline gene, one junction end is altered; a read error may explain this. This chain uses TRBV11-3 with TRBJ2-3; D is tentatively TRBD1 or TRBD2 (6 bases each). This CDR3 is built from 15 residues. Per germline, CDR1 SGHNT and CDR2 YENEEA. Here the CDR3 reads CDSSPGGGGTDAQYF. DNA for the CDR3: TGTGACAGCAGTCCCGGAGGGGGAGGCACAGATGCGCAGTACTTT.

As regards this clonotype: A much bigger clone sits one base away, suggesting this may be a read error. V and J are TRBV28 and TRBJ1-2; weak D call: TRBD1 (6 bases). The CDR3 length is 13 residues. Germline CDR1 is MDHEN and CDR2 is SYDVKM. CDR3 amino acids: CTSNLQGVGGYTF. CDR3 nucleotides: TGTACCAGCAACCTACAGGGCGTTGGGGGCTACACCTTC.

A note on this clonotype: The junction differs from germline at one of its ends, possibly a read error. The chain links TRBV29-1 to TRBJ1-1; D is uncertain. Germline V lookup: CDR1 SQVTM, CDR2 ANQGSEA. The CDR3 covers 12 residues. This CDR3 reads CSVRPSNTESFF. Written as DNA, the CDR3 is TGCAGTGTTAGACCTTCAAACACTGAATCTTTCTTT.

Turning to this clonotype: Since the CDR3 does not end with the conserved phenylalanine or tryptophan, this likely comes from a read error. V usage is TRBV5-1 and J usage is TRBJ2-3, with 9 positions matching TRBD1. From germline, CDR1 is SGHRS and CDR2 YFSETQ. This CDR3 has 14 residues. The CDR3: CASGLGQGSDTQYY. The CDR3 bases are TGCGCCAGCGGCTTGGGACAGGGCTCAGATACGCAGTATTAT.

In regard to this clonotype: One end of the junction varies from germline; a read error may be responsible. CDR3 in amino acids: CASSRSSRGGDASYGYIF. In DNA form, the CDR3 reads TGTGCCAGCAGCCGATCGTCCAGGGGGGGGGACGCGTCCTATGGCTACATCTTC. The chain couples TRBV4-2 to TRBJ1-2; 7 bases match TRBD1. CDR1 is LGHNA, CDR2 YNFKEQ, per germline. This CDR3 has 18 residues.

Comments on this clonotype: The CDR3 carries no conserved terminal phenylalanine or tryptophan, so it likely arises from a read error. The CDR3 coding sequence is TGCAGCGTTGCGAGGGGGCTCGGGAACACTGAAGCTTTCTTG. Protein: CSVARGLGNTEAFL. The V call is TRBV29-1, the J call TRBJ1-1; 7 nucleotides align to TRBD1. The CDR3 is 14 residues long. Germline V gives CDR1 SQVTM, CDR2 ANQGSEA. J lost 1 base, V lost 4 bases, and 6 bases had no gene match.

Note on this clonotype: Mismatch with germline at one junction end may stem from a read error. This chain connects TRBV29-1 to TRBJ2-1, with D tentatively TRBD1 (6 bases). This CDR3 is 14 amino acids long. The germline gives CDR1 SQVTM, CDR2 ANQGSEA. In DNA form, the CDR3 reads TGCGGCGTTCTCCGGACAGTGGTGAAGGGTGAGCAGTTCTTC. The encoded protein is CGVLRTVVKGEQFF.

J is TRBJ2-7 and V is TRBV29-1; TRBD1 aligns across 7 bases. V shed 8 bases, J shed 5 bases, and the junction held 9 bases outside the gene matches. Germline values: CDR1 SQVTM, CDR2 ANQGSEA. The CDR3 length is 12 residues. CDR3 residues: CSMLTGTHEQYF. As DNA, the CDR3 is TGCAGCATGCTGACAGGGACCCACGAGCAGTACTTC.